A single sample gave rise to the 16 T cell receptor beta chains below, sequenced in a study of blood T cell repertoires in COVID-19 (dated by TCRdb to about 2020). Libraries were constructed by the immunoSEQ multiplex PCR assay. TCRdb took this table from immuneACCESS and kept in-frame rearrangements with V and J called. Such tables lack part of the clones; where checked against another copy, unresolved V genes explain under half of the gap, and the rest is unexplained. Across this sample there are about 240,000 clones, with about 86% seen only once. The ten largest make up 6.2% of the sample. The specimen sequenced was peripheral blood. These receptors were taken from a man in his 60s with acute or convalescent COVID-19.

This clone appeared a single time. DNA of the CDR3: TGTGCCAGCAGCCCGGACAGGGTCGTTGGCTACACCTTC. Translated: CASSPDRVVGYTF. The V gene is TRBV12-3 or TRBV12-4, the J gene TRBJ1-2, with TRBD1 matching 8 bases. CDR3 length: 13 amino acids. V shed 6 bases, J shed 7 bases, and the junction held 7 bases outside the gene matches.

The V and J genes are TRBV9 and TRBJ1-6; 9 positions agree with TRBD1. V lost 3 bases to trimming and J lost 8 bases; unmatched junction nucleotides: 3. This CDR3 spans 14 amino acids. Germline V gene sequence: CDR1 SGDLS, CDR2 YYNGEE. The CDR3 nucleotides are TGTGCCAGCAGCGGCCGGGACAGGGATTCACCCCTCCACTTT. Translated: CASSGRDRDSPLHF.

The chain carries TRBV5-5 and TRBJ2-5; 12 bases align to TRBD2. The length of the CDR3 is 15 residues. With V trimmed by 3 bases and J by 2 bases, 2 bases remained unmatched. Germline V lookup: CDR1 SGHKS, CDR2 YYEKEE (reference sequence). The CDR3 here is CASSSGTSGQETQYF. The CDR3 DNA follows: TGTGCCAGCAGCTCCGGGACTAGCGGGCAAGAGACCCAGTACTTC.

V gene TRBV5-1 combines with J gene TRBJ1-4, with 10 nucleotides matching TRBD1. Germline CDR1 SGHRS, CDR2 YFSETQ. V gave up 4 bases and J gave up 5 bases; unmatched junction bases: 2. The CDR3 extends over 14 amino acids. The chain's CDR3 is CASSAGQGNEKLFF. As DNA, the CDR3 is TGCGCCAGCAGCGCGGGACAGGGGAATGAAAAACTGTTTTTT.

V gene TRBV7-2 combines with J gene TRBJ2-1; a possible D gene is TRBD2 (5 bases). Germline-derived CDR1 and CDR2 are SGHTA and FQGNSA. Trimming removed 2 bases at V and 6 bases at J, with 8 bases between. CDR3 size: 13 residues. CDR3 protein: CASSLTSSNEQFF. For the CDR3, the DNA is TGTGCCAGCAGCTTAACTAGTTCCAATGAGCAGTTCTTC.

V usage is TRBV5-1 and J usage is TRBJ1-1; possibly TRBD1 for D (6 bases). CDR1 is SGHRS and CDR2 is YFSETQ in the germline V gene. The CDR3 length is 14 residues. Trimming removed 4 bases from V and 1 base from J, with 11 bases in between. CDR3 amino acids: CASSTRGRNTEAFF. Here the CDR3 DNA reads TGCGCCAGCAGCACCAGGGGCAGGAACACTGAAGCTTTCTTT.

The chain links TRBV29-1 to TRBJ1-1; D is perhaps TRBD1 (5 bases). The CDR3 spans 13 residues. Trimming took off 7 bases at V and 5 bases at J, with 17 bases between the two ends. The germline V gene has CDR1 SQVTM and CDR2 ANQGSEA. CDR3 loop: CSGRTTSGTEAFF. In DNA form, the CDR3 reads TGCAGCGGCCGGACAACCTCAGGGACTGAAGCTTTCTTT.

This clone was seen only a few times. This chain uses TRBV11-3 with TRBJ2-1; possibly TRBD2 for D (5 bases). Germline V gives CDR1 SGHNT, CDR2 YENEEA. Trimming shortened V by 4 bases and J by 8 bases, and 15 bases separated the two germline ends. The CDR3 is 14 residues long. Here the CDR3 reads CASSSRFSSYEQFF. CDR3 DNA sequence: TGTGCCAGCAGCTCCCGTTTCTCTAGCTATGAGCAGTTCTTC.

The chain joins TRBV28 to TRBJ1-4; D gene uncertain. Germline values: CDR1 MDHEN, CDR2 SYDVKM. Trimming removed 6 bases at V and 10 bases at J, with 18 bases between. The CDR3 has 14 amino acids. In nucleotides, the CDR3 is TGTGCCAGCAGCCCACCCCGCGGGGTCGGAAAACTGTTTTTT. Protein: CASSPPRGVGKLFF.

This chain links TRBV6-5 with TRBJ2-1; 9 bases map to TRBD1. V trimming: 6 bases; J trimming: 8 bases; junction bases outside the gene matches: 11. This CDR3 contains 15 residues. From germline, CDR1 is MNHEY and CDR2 SVGAGI. DNA for the CDR3: TGTGCCAGCAGCCGTCCGGGACAGGGAAGCCATGAGCAGTTCTTC. It specifies CASSRPGQGSHEQFF.

V usage is TRBV5-6 and J usage is TRBJ1-2; 7 bases agree with TRBD1. Germline V CDR1 and CDR2: SGHDT, YYEEEE. The CDR3 spans 14 residues. Trimming at V came to 4 bases and at J to 14 bases, leaving 17 bases not matched to a gene. The CDR3 sequence: CASSDGPGTGEETF. CDR3 in DNA: TGTGCCAGCAGCGACGGCCCCGGCACAGGGGAAGAAACCTTC.

The chain links TRBV7-2 to TRBJ2-7; 10 bases map to TRBD1. The germline V gene encodes CDR1 SGHTA and CDR2 FQGNSA. CDR3 length equals 14 residues. With V trimmed by 3 bases and J by 2 bases, 1 base remained unmatched. In nucleotides, the CDR3 is TGTGCCAGCAGCTTGGGGACAGGGGCCTACGAGCAGTACTTC. It specifies CASSLGTGAYEQYF.

This clone was recorded a few times. V usage is TRBV7-2 and J usage is TRBJ2-1; 12 bases line up with TRBD2. Germline V gene lookup returns CDR1 SGHTA and CDR2 FQGNSA. This CDR3 has 15 amino acids. After removal of 1 base from V and 6 bases from J, the junction contained 1 base not matched to a gene. Written as DNA, the CDR3 is TGTGCCAGCAGCTTAGGGACTAGCGGGATCAATGAGCAGTTCTTC. This gives the protein CASSLGTSGINEQFF.

The CDR3 is CASRTTDFAYEQYF. The CDR3 DNA reads as TGTGCCAGCAGGACGACAGATTTTGCCTACGAGCAGTACTTC. This chain joins TRBV7-2 and TRBJ2-7; TRBD1 might be the D (5 bases). Germline V gene lookup returns CDR1 SGHTA and CDR2 FQGNSA. Trimming pared 6 bases from V and 2 bases from J, leaving 14 bases between. This CDR3 is 14 amino acids long.

CDR3 sequence: CASRTSWGTKSVHEQFF. In DNA form, the CDR3 reads TGTGCCAGCAGGACTAGTTGGGGTACAAAATCTGTACATGAGCAGTTCTTC. The V and J genes are TRBV28 and TRBJ2-1, with a tentative D call TRBD2 (6 bases). Germline V gives CDR1 MDHEN, CDR2 SYDVKM. There are 17 residues in the CDR3. V was cut by 6 bases and J by 8 bases, with 26 bases left in between.

The chain uses TRBV4-3 and TRBJ1-6; perhaps TRBD1 as D (5 bases). V lost 0 bases and J lost 4, with 19 bases in between. From germline, CDR1 is LGHNA and CDR2 YSLEER. The CDR3 is 19 residues long. This chain's CDR3 is CASSQDYGGAGTYNSPLHF. The CDR3 DNA reads as TGCGCCAGCAGCCAAGATTACGGCGGGGCCGGGACTTATAATTCACCCCTCCACTTT.